A single sample is the source of the 30 T cell receptor beta chains below, sequenced in a study of human T cells and chemical hapten exposure. The authors' total RNA extraction used unfractionated whole blood. From the 5' RACE reads, TCRdb called clonotypes with MiXCR, one entry per CDR3 protein. This sample yields 130,000 or so distinct CDR3 sequences, of which over 3.5% are seen a single time; approximately 1.4% belongs to the top ten. Source of these receptors: a female donor in good health.

This clonotype was counted ten times or more. The rearrangement uses TRBV7-8 and TRBJ2-6; D is possibly TRBD2 (5 bases). This CDR3 is built from 17 residues. The germline V gene has CDR1 SGHVS and CDR2 FQNEAQ. The V end was cut by 5 bases, the J end by 1 base, with 15 bases between. The DNA for the CDR3 is TGTGCCAGCAGCACCCGGAGCGGCACATCTGGGGCCAACGTCCTGACTTTC. Amino acids: CASSTRSGTSGANVLTF.

The rearrangement links TRBV7-3 to TRBJ1-2; perhaps TRBD1 as D (6 bases). From germline, CDR1 is SGHTA and CDR2 FQGTGA. The CDR3 runs 13 residues. V lost 1 base, J lost 10 bases, and 13 bases lay in between. The CDR3 DNA reads as TGTGCCAGCAGCTTAAAGCAGGGGAGCGACTACACCTTC. Translation: CASSLKQGSDYTF.

This clonotype was recorded a few times. This sequence joins TRBV7-2 and TRBJ1-5; possible D gene TRBD1, 6 bases. The CDR3 is 12 residues long. Germline V lookup: CDR1 SGHTA, CDR2 FQGNSA. The V and J ends lost 4 bases and 16 bases respectively, with 17 bases between them. The CDR3 loop reads CASSSHGGPLHF. The CDR3 DNA sequence: TGTGCCAGCAGCTCGCACGGGGGGCCTTTACATTTT.

A word on this clonotype: Being one base from a much bigger clone, this may be a read error. V and J are TRBV7-8 and TRBJ1-2, with D possibly matching TRBD1 (5 bases). V was cut by 5 bases and J by 2 bases, with 15 bases left in between. Germline V gene data show CDR1 as SGHVS and CDR2 as FQNEAQ. The CDR3 runs 15 residues. For the CDR3, the DNA is TGTGCCAGCAGCCGCCAGTGGGGGGAGAACTATGGCTACACCTTC. It yields the protein CASSRQWGENYGYTF. Variable domain in full (rest from reference TRBV7-8 and TRBJ1-2): GAGVSQSPRYKVAKRGQDVALRCDPISGHVSLFWYQQALGQGPEFLTYFQNEAQLDKSGLPSDRFFAERPEGSVSTLKIQRTQQEDSAVYLCASSRQWGENYGYTFGSGTRLTVV.

As concerns this clonotype: Just one base apart from a much larger clone, this may be a read error. The chain joins TRBV10-3 to TRBJ1-5, with D possibly being TRBD1 (5 bases). Germline V gives CDR1 ENHRY, CDR2 SYGVKD. V lost 4 bases and J lost 2, with 6 bases in between. This CDR3 region has 13 residues. The CDR3 region is CAISAGRNQPQHF. For the CDR3, the DNA is TGTGCCATCAGTGCGGGGCGCAATCAGCCCCAGCATTTT.

This clonotype was observed at least ten times. V and J are TRBV29-1 and TRBJ2-7; 7 bases fit TRBD1. Germline V gene sequence: CDR1 SQVTM, CDR2 ANQGSEA. The CDR3 consists of 13 residues. V shed 2 bases, J shed 5 bases, and the junction held 6 bases outside the gene matches. DNA for the CDR3: TGCAGCGTTGAAAGGGCCCAGGGGGACGAGCAGTACTTC. It yields the protein CSVERAQGDEQYF.

This clonotype occurred many times. V and J are TRBV11-1 and TRBJ2-5, with D maybe TRBD1 (5 bases). V dropped 5 bases and J dropped 3 bases, with 16 bases sitting between them. The CDR3 has 15 amino acids. CDR1 is SGHAT, CDR2 FQDESV, per germline (reference sequence). The CDR3 region is CASSPTVWGKETQYF. CDR3 DNA sequence: TGTGCCAGCAGCCCCACCGTCTGGGGCAAAGAGACCCAGTACTTC.

This clonotype was seen at least ten times. The chain joins TRBV6-6 to TRBJ2-1, with D tentatively TRBD1 (5 bases). Germline CDR1 reads MNHNY; CDR2 reads SVGAGI (reference sequence). The CDR3 contains 15 residues. Trimming took 0 bases from V and 8 from J, leaving 14 bases between them. CDR3 residues: CASSYSLGREDEQFF. DNA for the CDR3: TGTGCCAGCAGTTACTCTTTAGGCAGGGAAGATGAGCAGTTCTTC.

This clonotype appeared many times. CDR3 DNA sequence: TGTGCCAGCAGTTTAGGGACGTGGGGGGAGGACTATGGCTACACCTTC. It encodes CASSLGTWGEDYGYTF. The genes are TRBV28 and TRBJ1-2, with D perhaps matching TRBD1 (5 bases). Germline-derived CDR1 and CDR2 are MDHEN and SYDVKM. The length of the CDR3 is 16 residues. V lost 2 bases to trimming and J lost 3 bases, with 16 bases between them.

This clonotype was seen ten or more times. V and J are TRBV4-1 and TRBJ2-3, with TRBD2 matching 13 bases. The CDR3 extends over 22 amino acids. The ends lost 0 bases at V and 0 bases at J; junction bases unmatched: 15. Germline V gives CDR1 MGHRA, CDR2 YSYEKL. The CDR3 here is CASSQEKLRLAGGPRSTDTQYF. CDR3 DNA sequence: TGCGCCAGCAGCCAAGAAAAATTGAGACTAGCGGGGGGACCACGAAGCACAGATACGCAGTATTTT.

This clonotype was observed at least ten times. The V call is TRBV6-2 or TRBV6-3, the J call TRBJ1-2, with TRBD1 matching over 9 bases. Per germline, CDR1 MNHEY and CDR2 SVGEGT. The CDR3 has 13 residues. V trimming: 2 bases; J trimming: 9 bases; junction bases outside the gene matches: 4. This CDR3 is CASSYGTGYRYTF. CDR3 nucleotides: TGTGCCAGCAGTTACGGGACAGGGTATCGCTACACCTTC.

This clonotype was recorded many times. Here the CDR3 DNA reads TGTGCCAGCAGCCGCAGGGGGCCCTCTGGAAACACCATATATTTT. As protein: CASSRRGPSGNTIYF. J is TRBJ1-3 and V is TRBV3-1; 8 nucleotides line up with TRBD1. V shed 4 bases, J shed 0 bases, and the junction held 2 bases outside the gene matches. The CDR3 totals 15 residues. The germline V gene has CDR1 LGHDT and CDR2 YNNKEL (reference sequence).

This clonotype was seen ten or more times. This chain connects TRBV7-3 to TRBJ1-1, with D possibly being TRBD1 (5 bases). CDR3 length equals 16 residues. The V gene lost 6 bases and the J gene lost 5 bases, with 22 bases spanning the gap. Germline V gene lookup returns CDR1 SGHTA and CDR2 FQGTGA. The CDR3 region has the DNA TGTGCCAGCAGGGGGGGGGGGTCTTACGGAGGAACTGAAGCTTTCTTT. It codes for CASRGGGSYGGTEAFF.

This clonotype was recorded many times. The J gene is TRBJ2-6, the V gene TRBV5-4; D call uncertain. The CDR3 is 17 residues long. V was shortened by 0 bases and J by 1 base, with 11 bases between the two germline ends. Looked up from germline, CDR1 is SGHNT and CDR2 is YYREEE (reference sequence). CDR3 amino acids: CASSLEGRRSGANVLTF. CDR3 sequence (DNA): TGTGCCAGCAGCTTGGAGGGAAGGCGATCTGGGGCCAACGTCCTGACTTTC.

This clonotype was counted many times. The chain is built from TRBV20-1 and TRBJ1-2; no reliable D call. V dropped 6 bases and J dropped 7 bases, with 15 bases sitting between them. This CDR3 comprises 12 residues. Germline lookup yields CDR1 DFQATT and CDR2 SNEGSKA (reference sequence). The DNA of the CDR3 is TGCAGTGCCACCACCCCAATTTCTGGCTACACCTTC. This codes for CSATTPISGYTF.

This clonotype was seen many times. In DNA form, the CDR3 reads TGTGCCAGCTCACTTAGACAGAGCACAGATACGCAGTATTTT. It codes for CASSLRQSTDTQYF. This chain joins TRBV18 and TRBJ2-3, with a weak D call TRBD1 (5 bases). The CDR3 loop spans 14 amino acids. From germline, CDR1 is KGHSH and CDR2 LQKENI. V lost 4 bases, J lost 0 bases, and 8 bases lay in between.

This clonotype was seen many times. V is TRBV6-2 or TRBV6-3 and J is TRBJ2-5, with a tentative D call TRBD1 (6 bases). The CDR3 is made up of 14 amino acids. The V and J ends lost 6 bases and 5 bases respectively, with 16 bases between them. Germline CDR1 is MNHEY and CDR2 is SVGEGT. CDR3 sequence: CASSHGTLGETQYF. Written as DNA, the CDR3 is TGTGCCAGCAGCCACGGGACACTTGGGGAGACCCAGTACTTC.

This clonotype has a count of ten or more. The chain joins TRBV12-5 to TRBJ2-7; 7 nucleotides line up with TRBD1. V trimming: 10 bases; J trimming: 2 bases; junction bases outside the gene matches: 14. Germline lookup yields CDR1 LGHNT and CDR2 FRNRAP. CDR3 length: 15 amino acids. Here the CDR3 reads CANITGTAVTYEQYF. CDR3 nucleotide sequence: TGTGCTAACATAACCGGGACAGCCGTTACCTACGAGCAGTACTTC. Full variable domain (outside the CDR3, taken from reference TRBV12-5 and TRBJ2-7): DARVTQTPRHKVTEMGQEVTMRCQPILGHNTVFWYRQTMMQGLELLAYFRNRAPLDDSGMPKDRFSAEMPDATLATLKIQPSEPRDSAVYFCANITGTAVTYEQYFGPGTRLTVT.

This clonotype was observed many times. The genes are TRBV20-1 and TRBJ1-1; 9 positions agree with TRBD1. The trim removed 0 bases at V and 10 bases at J, leaving 9 bases unmatched. The CDR3 extends over 14 amino acids. Germline-derived CDR1 and CDR2 are DFQATT and SNEGSKA (reference sequence). The CDR3 here is CSARDLQGALGAFF. CDR3 in DNA: TGCAGTGCTAGAGATTTACAGGGGGCTCTCGGAGCTTTCTTT.

The sample holds many counts of this clonotype. The chain has TRBV20-1 and TRBJ2-3; 10 positions match TRBD2. Germline CDR1 reads DFQATT; CDR2 reads SNEGSKA (reference sequence). With 5 bases clipped from V and 8 bases from J, the junction kept 10 bases outside the gene matches. The CDR3 runs 14 residues. The CDR3 spells CSAPSGGAGFTQYF. The CDR3 bases are TGCAGTGCTCCCAGCGGGGGGGCCGGTTTTACGCAGTATTTT.

This clonotype was picked up many times. This chain links TRBV2 with TRBJ2-5; possibly TRBD1 or TRBD2 for D (5 bases each). The CDR3 has 18 amino acids. Trimming pared 2 bases from V and 2 bases from J, leaving 21 bases between. From germline, CDR1 is SNHLY and CDR2 FYNNEI. CDR3 sequence reads: CASSEWGLEEARQETQYF. CDR3 nucleotide sequence: TGTGCCAGCAGTGAATGGGGGTTGGAGGAGGCCCGACAAGAGACCCAGTACTTC.

Comments on this clonotype: Germline and junction disagree at one end, which may indicate a read error. The chain recombines TRBV9 with TRBJ1-5; D is undetermined. Germline V gene lookup returns CDR1 SGDLS and CDR2 YYNGEE. CDR3 size: 13 residues. Here the CDR3 reads CASSVDENQPQNF. The CDR3 DNA follows: TGTGCCAGCAGCGTAGACGAGAATCAGCCCCAGAATTTT.

The chain has TRBV5-1 and TRBJ2-5; TRBD1 might be the D (5 bases). This CDR3 spans 15 amino acids. V was shortened by 0 bases and J by 3 bases, with 12 bases between the two germline ends. In germline, CDR1 is SGHRS, CDR2 YFSETQ. The CDR3: CASSLDSGAEETQYF. The DNA of the CDR3 is TGCGCCAGCAGCTTGGATAGTGGGGCGGAAGAGACCCAGTACTTC.

This clonotype was seen once. CDR3 amino acids: CASSYARQTAWLSTNYGYTF. CDR3 nucleotides: TGTGCCAGCAGTTACGCCAGACAGACTGCATGGCTATCAACTAACTATGGCTACACCTTC. The rearrangement uses TRBV6-5 and TRBJ1-2; a weak D match, TRBD1 (5 bases). Germline CDR1 is MNHEY and CDR2 is SVGAGI. The CDR3 totals 20 residues. Trimming took off 2 bases at V and 0 bases at J, with 25 bases between the two ends.

This clonotype was picked up many times. Written as DNA, the CDR3 is TGCAGTGCGACAGAATTGGGAAACACCATATATTTT. Its protein product is CSATELGNTIYF. The chain links TRBV20-1 to TRBJ1-3, with a tentative D call TRBD1 (5 bases). Trimming shortened V by 6 bases and J by 4 bases, and 10 bases separated the two germline ends. CDR1 and CDR2 from the germline V gene are DFQATT and SNEGSKA (reference sequence). The CDR3 spans 12 residues.

This clonotype occurred many times. The chain couples TRBV5-4 to TRBJ2-2; maybe TRBD1 (5 bases). Germline lookup yields CDR1 SGHNT and CDR2 YYREEE (reference sequence). This CDR3 is built from 16 residues. Trimming pared 1 base from V and 4 bases from J, leaving 14 bases between. The CDR3 DNA is TGTGCCAGCAGCTTGTCGGCTGGGGCAGGCACCGGGGAGCTGTTTTTT. It specifies CASSLSAGAGTGELFF.

There are many counts of this clonotype. The rearrangement links TRBV6-2 or TRBV6-3 to TRBJ1-5, with D unresolved. With 3 bases removed from V and 4 bases from J, the gap between germline ends came to 13 bases. From germline, CDR1 is MNHEY and CDR2 SVGEGT. The CDR3 spans 15 residues. CDR3 residues: CASSYNGRRNQPQHF. The CDR3 coding sequence is TGTGCCAGCAGTTATAATGGCCGGAGAAATCAGCCCCAGCATTTT.

This clonotype has a count of ten or more. The chain carries TRBV7-9 and TRBJ2-3, with TRBD2 matching 11 bases. The CDR3 length is 16 residues. Germline CDR1 and CDR2: SEHNR and FQNEAQ (reference sequence). After removal of 6 bases from V and 3 bases from J, the junction contained 8 bases not matched to a gene. The CDR3 nucleotides read TGTGCCAGCAGACCTCAACTAGCGGGGGTGACAGATACGCAGTATTTT. It specifies CASRPQLAGVTDTQYF.

This clonotype was picked up many times. Here the CDR3 reads CASSRIRAVETQYF. Here the CDR3 DNA reads TGTGCCAGCAGCAGGATCAGGGCGGTCGAGACCCAGTACTTC. The chain is built from TRBV14 and TRBJ2-5, with D tentatively TRBD1 (5 bases). CDR3 length equals 14 residues. Deletions cut 5 bases from V and 5 bases from J, with 15 bases between. Germline V CDR1 and CDR2: SGHDN, FVKESK.

This clonotype was observed a handful of times. The gene calls are TRBV20-1 and TRBJ2-3; 9 positions agree with TRBD2. The CDR3 is 16 residues long. The germline V gene encodes CDR1 DFQATT and CDR2 SNEGSKA (reference sequence). Losses at the gene ends were 3 bases for V and 2 bases for J; bases not matched to a gene: 9. The CDR3 DNA reads TGCAGTGCTAGCCGAGAGCGGGGGGCCCTCACAGATACGCAGTATTTT. Encoded protein: CSASRERGALTDTQYF.